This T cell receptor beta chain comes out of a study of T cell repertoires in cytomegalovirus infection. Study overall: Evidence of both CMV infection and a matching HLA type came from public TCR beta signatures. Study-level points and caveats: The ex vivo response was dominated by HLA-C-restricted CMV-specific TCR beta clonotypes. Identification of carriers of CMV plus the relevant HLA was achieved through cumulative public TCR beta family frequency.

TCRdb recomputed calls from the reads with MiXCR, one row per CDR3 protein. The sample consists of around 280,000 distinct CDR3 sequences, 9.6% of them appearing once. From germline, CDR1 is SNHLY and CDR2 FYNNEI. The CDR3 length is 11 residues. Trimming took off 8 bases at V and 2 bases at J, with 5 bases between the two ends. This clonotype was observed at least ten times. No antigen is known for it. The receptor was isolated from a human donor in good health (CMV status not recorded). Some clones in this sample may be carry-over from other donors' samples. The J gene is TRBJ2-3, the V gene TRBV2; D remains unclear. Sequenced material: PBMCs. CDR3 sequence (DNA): TGTGCCAGCCCGCTCACAGATACGCAGTATTTT. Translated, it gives CASPLTDTQYF. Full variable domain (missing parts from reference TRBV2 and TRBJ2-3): EPEVTQTPSHQVTQMGQEVILRCVPISNHLYFYWYRQILGQKVEFLVSFYNNEISEKSEIFDDQFSVERPDGSNFTLKIRSTKLEDSAMYFCASPLTDTQYFGPGTRLTVL.